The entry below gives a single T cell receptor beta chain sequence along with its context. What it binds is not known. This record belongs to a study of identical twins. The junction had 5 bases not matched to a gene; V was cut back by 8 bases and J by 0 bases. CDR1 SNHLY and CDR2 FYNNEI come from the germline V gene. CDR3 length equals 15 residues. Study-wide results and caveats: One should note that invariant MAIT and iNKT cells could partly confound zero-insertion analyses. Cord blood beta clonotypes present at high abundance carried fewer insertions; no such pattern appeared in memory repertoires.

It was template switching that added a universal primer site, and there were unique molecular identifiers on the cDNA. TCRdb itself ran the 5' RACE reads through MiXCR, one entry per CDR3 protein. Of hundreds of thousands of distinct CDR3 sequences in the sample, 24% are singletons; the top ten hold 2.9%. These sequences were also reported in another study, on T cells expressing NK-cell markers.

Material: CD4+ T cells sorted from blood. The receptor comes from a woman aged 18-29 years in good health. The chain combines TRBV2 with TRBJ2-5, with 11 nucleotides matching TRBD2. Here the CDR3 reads CASERLAGNQETQYF. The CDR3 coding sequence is TGTGCCAGCGAACGACTAGCGGGGAACCAAGAGACCCAGTACTTC.